Listed here are 12 T cell receptor beta chains from one sample, sequenced in a study of blood T cell repertoires in COVID-19. Data came from immunoSEQ multiplex PCR; TCRdb stores just in-frame clones and leaves some out. This table has under 300,000 clones, around 88% appearing once. Sample: PBMCs or T cells enriched from blood (not recorded which). These receptors all come from a man in his forties who had recovered from COVID-19.

V is TRBV11-2 and J is TRBJ1-6; maybe TRBD1 (6 bases). The V gene's germline CDR1 is SGHAT and CDR2 FQNNGV. Trimming removed 1 base from V and 0 bases from J, with 16 bases in between. This CDR3 has 19 amino acids. As DNA, the CDR3 is TGTGCCAGCAGCTTAGTATGGGATGACAGGAGCTCCTATAATTCACCCCTCCACTTT. It encodes CASSLVWDDRSSYNSPLHF. The whole variable domain, filled in from reference TRBV11-2 and TRBJ1-6, reads EAGVAQSPRYKIIEKRQSVAFWCNPISGHATLYWYQQILGQGPKLLIQFQNNGVVDDSQLPKDRFSAERLKGVDSTLKIQPAKLEDSAVYLCASSLVWDDRSSYNSPLHFGNGTRLTVT.

The rearrangement links TRBV9 to TRBJ2-4, with 7 bases that match TRBD2. CDR1 is SGDLS, CDR2 YYNGEE, per germline. J lost 6 bases, V lost 0 bases, and 15 bases had no gene match. The CDR3 length is 18 residues. The CDR3 region is CASSVEDGGSRTINIQYF. The CDR3 DNA is TGTGCCAGCAGCGTAGAGGACGGCGGGAGCCGTACGATAAACATTCAGTACTTC.

The chain has TRBV5-1 and TRBJ2-5, with D possibly matching TRBD1 (6 bases). Germline V lookup: CDR1 SGHRS, CDR2 YFSETQ. Trimming left V 2 bases short and J 3 bases short, with 11 bases between. CDR3 length equals 14 residues. The CDR3 DNA reads TGCGCCAGCAGCTTAGGACAGATAGAAGAGACCCAGTACTTC. It yields the protein CASSLGQIEETQYF.

The chain couples TRBV29-1 to TRBJ2-7; 7 positions agree with TRBD1. Trimming took 7 bases from V and 3 from J; bases not matched to a gene: 9. The CDR3 extends over 13 amino acids. Germline lookup yields CDR1 SQVTM and CDR2 ANQGSEA. This CDR3 is CSASPGQHYEQYF. The CDR3 DNA follows: TGCAGCGCTTCGCCGGGACAGCACTACGAGCAGTACTTC.

This sequence joins TRBV19 and TRBJ1-1, with 8 nucleotides matching TRBD1. This CDR3 spans 14 amino acids. Looked up from germline, CDR1 is LNHDA and CDR2 is SQIVND (reference sequence). Trimming removed 6 bases from V and 6 bases from J; junction bases left unmatched: 9. CDR3 in DNA: TGTGCCAGTAGCCCACCAGGGGGCAGGCCTGAAGCTTTCTTT. Translated: CASSPPGGRPEAFF.

The chain joins TRBV5-1 to TRBJ2-7, with 8 bases fitting TRBD1. Looked up from germline, CDR1 is SGHRS and CDR2 is YFSETQ. The CDR3 consists of 15 residues. The trim removed 4 bases at V and 2 bases at J, leaving 8 bases unmatched. The CDR3 DNA reads TGCGCCAGCAGCCCATGGACAGGGCTCCCCTACGAGCAGTACTTC. Translated: CASSPWTGLPYEQYF.

V and J are TRBV24-1 and TRBJ2-7; D is unclear. This CDR3 contains 14 residues. CDR1 is KGHDR, CDR2 SFDVKD, per germline. V lost 3 bases and J 0 bases, leaving 8 bases between the germline ends. CDR3 protein: CATSDVGSSYEQYF. The CDR3 coding sequence is TGTGCCACCAGTGATGTGGGCAGCTCCTACGAGCAGTACTTC.

In DNA, the CDR3 is TGTGCCAGCAGCCGCCTTTACAATGAGCAGTTCTTC. Translated: CASSRLYNEQFF. This sequence joins TRBV7-8 and TRBJ2-1; D unclear. CDR3 size: 12 residues. Germline loops: CDR1 SGHVS, CDR2 FQNEAQ. The V gene lost 5 bases and the J gene lost 4 bases, with 6 bases spanning the gap.

This chain joins TRBV7-6 and TRBJ2-7; 12 bases are a match to TRBD2. Germline V lookup: CDR1 SGHVS, CDR2 FNYEAQ. Trimming removed 5 bases from V and 10 bases from J; junction bases left unmatched: 12. The CDR3 is 15 amino acids. CDR3 protein: CASSTRTSGAYGQYF. CDR3 bases: TGTGCCAGCAGCACTCGGACTAGCGGGGCCTACGGTCAGTACTTC.

The chain is built from TRBV7-3 and TRBJ1-1, with D possibly matching TRBD1 (5 bases). The CDR3 covers 15 residues. V dropped 2 bases and J dropped 0 bases, with 10 bases sitting between them. From germline, CDR1 is SGHTA and CDR2 FQGTGA. The CDR3 reads CASSLLDKMNTEAFF. The DNA of the CDR3 is TGTGCCAGCAGCTTATTGGACAAAATGAACACTGAAGCTTTCTTT. Filled out from reference TRBV7-3 and TRBJ1-1, the complete variable domain reads GAGVSQTPSNKVTEKGKYVELRCDPISGHTALYWYRQSLGQGPEFLIYFQGTGAADDSGLPNDRFFAVRPEGSVSTLKIQRTERGDSAVYLCASSLLDKMNTEAFFGQGTRLTVV.

The CDR3 DNA reads TGTGCCAGCAGTCTCCGGGACAGGGGCAATCAGCCCCAGCATTTT. This translates into CASSLRDRGNQPQHF. This chain uses TRBV28 with TRBJ1-5, with 9 bases fitting TRBD1. The junction had 4 bases not matched to a gene; V was cut back by 5 bases and J by 2 bases. The CDR3 is made up of 15 amino acids. Germline lookup yields CDR1 MDHEN and CDR2 SYDVKM.

V is TRBV5-1 and J is TRBJ1-6; D ambiguous. The CDR3 sequence is 14 residues long. CDR1 is SGHRS and CDR2 is YFSETQ in the germline V gene. V was pared by 0 bases and J by 8 bases, with 9 bases between. Here the CDR3 reads CASSLGTRHSPLHF. The CDR3 nucleotides are TGCGCCAGCAGCTTGGGGACTCGGCATTCACCCCTCCACTTT.